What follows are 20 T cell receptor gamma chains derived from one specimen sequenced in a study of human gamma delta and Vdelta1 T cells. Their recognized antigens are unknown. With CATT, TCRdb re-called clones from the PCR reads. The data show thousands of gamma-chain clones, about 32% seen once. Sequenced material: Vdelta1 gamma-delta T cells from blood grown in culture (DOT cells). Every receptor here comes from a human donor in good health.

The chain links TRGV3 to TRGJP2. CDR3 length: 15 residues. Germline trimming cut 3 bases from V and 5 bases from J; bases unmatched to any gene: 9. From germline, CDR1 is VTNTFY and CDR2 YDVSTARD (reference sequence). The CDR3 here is CATWDGPESDWIKTF. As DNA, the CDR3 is TGTGCCACCTGGGACGGGCCGGAGAGTGATTGGATCAAGACGTTT.

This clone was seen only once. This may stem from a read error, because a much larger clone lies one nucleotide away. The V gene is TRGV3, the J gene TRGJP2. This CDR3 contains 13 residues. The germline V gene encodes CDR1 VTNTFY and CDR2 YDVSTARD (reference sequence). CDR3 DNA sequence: TGTGCCACCTGGGACAGTAGTGGTTGGATCAAGACGTTT. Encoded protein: CATWDSSGWIKTF.

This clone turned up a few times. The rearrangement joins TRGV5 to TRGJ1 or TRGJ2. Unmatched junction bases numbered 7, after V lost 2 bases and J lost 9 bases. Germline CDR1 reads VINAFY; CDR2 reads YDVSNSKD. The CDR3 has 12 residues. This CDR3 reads CATWDTSFKKLF. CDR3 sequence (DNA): TGTGCCACCTGGGACACATCCTTTAAGAAACTCTTT.

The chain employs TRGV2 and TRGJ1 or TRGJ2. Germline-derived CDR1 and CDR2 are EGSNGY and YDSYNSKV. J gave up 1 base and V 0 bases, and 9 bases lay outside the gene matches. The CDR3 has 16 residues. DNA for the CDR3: TGTGCCACCTGGGACGGGCCGCATTTTAATTATTATAAGAAACTCTTT. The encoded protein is CATWDGPHFNYYKKLF.

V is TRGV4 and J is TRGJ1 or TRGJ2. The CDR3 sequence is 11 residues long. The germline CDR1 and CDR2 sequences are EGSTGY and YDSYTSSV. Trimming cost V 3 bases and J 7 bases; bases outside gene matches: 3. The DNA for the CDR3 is TGTGCCACCTGGGATTGGTATAAGAAACTCTTT. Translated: CATWDWYKKLF.

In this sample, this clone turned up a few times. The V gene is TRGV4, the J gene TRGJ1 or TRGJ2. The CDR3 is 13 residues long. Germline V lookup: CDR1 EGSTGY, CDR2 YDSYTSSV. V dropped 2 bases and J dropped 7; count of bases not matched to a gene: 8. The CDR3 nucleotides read TGTGCCACCTGGGATGCCTGGGGATATAAGAAACTCTTT. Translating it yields CATWDAWGYKKLF.

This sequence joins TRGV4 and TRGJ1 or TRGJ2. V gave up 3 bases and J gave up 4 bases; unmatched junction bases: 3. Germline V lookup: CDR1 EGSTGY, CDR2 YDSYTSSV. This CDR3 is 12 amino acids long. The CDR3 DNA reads TGTGCCACCTGGGATATGTATTATAAGAAACTCTTT. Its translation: CATWDMYYKKLF.

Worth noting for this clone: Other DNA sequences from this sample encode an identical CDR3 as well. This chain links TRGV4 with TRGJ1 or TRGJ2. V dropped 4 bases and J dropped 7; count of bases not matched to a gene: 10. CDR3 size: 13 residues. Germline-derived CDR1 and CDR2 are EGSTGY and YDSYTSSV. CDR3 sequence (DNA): TGTGCCACCTGGGACGGCCTTTACTATAAGAAACTCTTT. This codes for CATWDGLYYKKLF.

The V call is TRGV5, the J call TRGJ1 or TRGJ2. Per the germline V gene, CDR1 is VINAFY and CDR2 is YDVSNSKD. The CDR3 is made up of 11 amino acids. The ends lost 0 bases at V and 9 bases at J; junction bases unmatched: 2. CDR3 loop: CATWDRVKKLF. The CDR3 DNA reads TGTGCCACCTGGGACAGGGTTAAGAAACTCTTT.

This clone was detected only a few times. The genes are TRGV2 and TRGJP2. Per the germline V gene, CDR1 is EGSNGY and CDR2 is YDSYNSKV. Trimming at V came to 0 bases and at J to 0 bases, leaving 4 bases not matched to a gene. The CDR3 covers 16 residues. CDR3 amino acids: CATWDGLYSSDWIKTF. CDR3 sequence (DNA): TGTGCCACCTGGGACGGGCTATATAGTAGTGATTGGATCAAGACGTTT.

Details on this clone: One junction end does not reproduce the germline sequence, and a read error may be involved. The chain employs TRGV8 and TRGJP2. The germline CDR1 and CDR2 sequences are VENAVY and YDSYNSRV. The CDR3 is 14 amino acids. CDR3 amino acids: CATWDNSSGWIKTF. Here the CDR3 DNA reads TGTGCCACCTGGGATAACAGTAGTGGTTGGATCAAGACGTTT.

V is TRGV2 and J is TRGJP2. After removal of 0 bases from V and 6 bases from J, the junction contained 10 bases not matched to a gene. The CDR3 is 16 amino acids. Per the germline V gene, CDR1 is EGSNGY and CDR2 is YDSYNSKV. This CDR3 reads CATWDGAPGGDWIKTF. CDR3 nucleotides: TGTGCCACCTGGGACGGGGCTCCGGGGGGTGATTGGATCAAGACGTTT.

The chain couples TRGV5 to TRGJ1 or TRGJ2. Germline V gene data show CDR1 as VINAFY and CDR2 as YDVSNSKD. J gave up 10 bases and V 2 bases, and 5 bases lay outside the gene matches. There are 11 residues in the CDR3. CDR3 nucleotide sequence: TGTGCCACCTGGGACACCAAAAAGAAACTCTTT. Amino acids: CATWDTKKKLF.

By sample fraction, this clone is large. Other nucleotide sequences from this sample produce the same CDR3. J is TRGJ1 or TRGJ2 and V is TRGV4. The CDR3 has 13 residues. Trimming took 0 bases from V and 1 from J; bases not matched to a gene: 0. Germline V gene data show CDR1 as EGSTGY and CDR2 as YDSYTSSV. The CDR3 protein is CATWDGNYYKKLF. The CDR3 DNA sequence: TGTGCCACCTGGGATGGGAATTATTATAAGAAACTCTTT.

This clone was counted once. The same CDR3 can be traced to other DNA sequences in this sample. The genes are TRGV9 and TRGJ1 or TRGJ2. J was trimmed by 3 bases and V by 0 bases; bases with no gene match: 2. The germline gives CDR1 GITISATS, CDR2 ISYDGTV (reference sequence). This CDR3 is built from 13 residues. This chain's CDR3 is CALWEVPYYKKLF. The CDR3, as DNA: TGTGCCTTGTGGGAGGTGCCTTATTATAAGAAACTCTTT.

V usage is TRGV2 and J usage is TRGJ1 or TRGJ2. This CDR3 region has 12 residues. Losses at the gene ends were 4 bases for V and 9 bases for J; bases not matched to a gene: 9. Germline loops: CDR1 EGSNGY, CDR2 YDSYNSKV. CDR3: CATWDSSGKKLF. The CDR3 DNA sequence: TGTGCCACCTGGGATAGCAGTGGTAAGAAACTCTTT.

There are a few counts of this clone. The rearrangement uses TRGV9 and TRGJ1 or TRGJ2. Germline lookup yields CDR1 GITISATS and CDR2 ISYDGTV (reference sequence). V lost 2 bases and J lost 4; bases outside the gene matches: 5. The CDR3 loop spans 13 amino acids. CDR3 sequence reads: CALWEGKYYKKLF. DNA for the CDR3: TGTGCCTTGTGGGAGGGAAAATATTATAAGAAACTCTTT.

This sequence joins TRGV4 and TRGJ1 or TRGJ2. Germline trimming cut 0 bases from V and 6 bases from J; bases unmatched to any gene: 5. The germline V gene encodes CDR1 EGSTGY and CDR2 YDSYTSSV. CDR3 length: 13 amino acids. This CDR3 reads CATWDGLCYKKLF. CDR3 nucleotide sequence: TGTGCCACCTGGGATGGGCTCTGTTATAAGAAACTCTTT.

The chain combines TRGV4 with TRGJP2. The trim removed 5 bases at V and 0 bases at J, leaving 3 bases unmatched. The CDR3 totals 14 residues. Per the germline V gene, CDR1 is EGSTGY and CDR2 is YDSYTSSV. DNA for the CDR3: TGTGCCACCTGGGGCTATAGTAGTGATTGGATCAAGACGTTT. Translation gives CATWGYSSDWIKTF.

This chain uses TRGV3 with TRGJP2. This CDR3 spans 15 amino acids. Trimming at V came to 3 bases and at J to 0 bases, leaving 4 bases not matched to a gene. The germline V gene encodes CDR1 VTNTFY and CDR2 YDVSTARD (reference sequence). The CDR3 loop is CATWDGDSSDWIKTF. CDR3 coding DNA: TGTGCCACCTGGGACGGAGATAGTAGTGATTGGATCAAGACGTTT.